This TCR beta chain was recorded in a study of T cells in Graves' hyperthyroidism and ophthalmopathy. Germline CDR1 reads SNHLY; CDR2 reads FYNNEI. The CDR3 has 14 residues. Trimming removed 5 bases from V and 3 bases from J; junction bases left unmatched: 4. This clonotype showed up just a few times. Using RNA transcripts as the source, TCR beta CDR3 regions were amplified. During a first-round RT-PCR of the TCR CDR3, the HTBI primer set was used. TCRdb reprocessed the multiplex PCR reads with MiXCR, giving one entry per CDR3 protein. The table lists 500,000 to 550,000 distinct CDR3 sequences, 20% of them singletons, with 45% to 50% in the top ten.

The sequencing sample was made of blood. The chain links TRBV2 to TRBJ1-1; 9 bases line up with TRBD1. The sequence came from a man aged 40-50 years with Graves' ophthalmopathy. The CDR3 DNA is TGTGCCAGCAGTACCGACAGGGGGGACACTGAAGCTTTCTTT. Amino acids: CASSTDRGDTEAFF.